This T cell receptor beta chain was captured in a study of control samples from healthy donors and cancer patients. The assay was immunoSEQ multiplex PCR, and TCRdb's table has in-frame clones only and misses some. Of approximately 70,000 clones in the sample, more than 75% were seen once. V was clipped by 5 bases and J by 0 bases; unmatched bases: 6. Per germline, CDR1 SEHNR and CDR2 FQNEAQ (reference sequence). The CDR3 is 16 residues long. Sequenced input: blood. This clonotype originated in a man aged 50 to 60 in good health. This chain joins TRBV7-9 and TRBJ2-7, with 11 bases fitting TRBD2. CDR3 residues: CASSRLAGGGSYEQYF. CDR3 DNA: TGTGCCAGCAGCCGCTTAGCGGGAGGGGGCTCCTACGAGCAGTACTTC.